This entry concerns a single TCR beta chain. These data originate in a study of blood T cell repertoires in COVID-19. Study-wide background: Sites in the United States, Italy and Spain provided acute and convalescent COVID-19 samples. Sources were T cells, B-cell-depleted T cells, or PBMCs; the material itself was cDNA or gDNA.

The study assigned cohorts using participant-reported clinical history. Per the original methods: Amplification of reference gene primers provided the estimated nucleated cell counts. Assay used: immunoSEQ multiplex PCR; TCRdb lists only in-frame clones, some missing. V, J and clone size were drawn from that table, and D and trimming were deduced from the DNA. The sample has approximately 240,000 clones; 80% to 90% are singletons. The receptor comes from a woman younger than 35 in a cohort exposed to, infected with or recovered from COVID-19 (not recorded which). Sample: PBMCs or T cells enriched from blood (not recorded which).

CDR3 sequence reads: CASSYEGDYGYTF. Here the CDR3 DNA reads TGTGCCAGCAGCTATGAGGGGGACTATGGCTACACCTTC. This chain joins TRBV7-9 and TRBJ1-2; D might be TRBD1 (6 bases). The CDR3 covers 13 residues. V dropped 4 bases and J dropped 3 bases, with 9 bases sitting between them. Germline V lookup: CDR1 SEHNR, CDR2 FQNEAQ (reference sequence).